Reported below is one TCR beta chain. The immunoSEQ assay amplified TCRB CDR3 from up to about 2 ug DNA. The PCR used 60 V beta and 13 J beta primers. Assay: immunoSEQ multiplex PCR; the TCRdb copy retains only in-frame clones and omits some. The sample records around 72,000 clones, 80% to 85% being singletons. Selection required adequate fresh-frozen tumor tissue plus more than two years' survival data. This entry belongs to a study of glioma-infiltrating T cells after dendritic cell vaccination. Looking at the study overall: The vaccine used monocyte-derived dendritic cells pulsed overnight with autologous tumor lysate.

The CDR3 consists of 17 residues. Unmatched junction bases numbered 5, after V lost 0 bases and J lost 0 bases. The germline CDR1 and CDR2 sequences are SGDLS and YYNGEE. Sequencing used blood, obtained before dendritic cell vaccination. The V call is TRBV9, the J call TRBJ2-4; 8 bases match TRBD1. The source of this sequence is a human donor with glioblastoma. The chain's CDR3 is CASSVDSTGGAKNIQYF. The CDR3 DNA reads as TGTGCCAGCAGCGTAGACTCTACAGGGGGAGCCAAAAACATTCAGTACTTC.